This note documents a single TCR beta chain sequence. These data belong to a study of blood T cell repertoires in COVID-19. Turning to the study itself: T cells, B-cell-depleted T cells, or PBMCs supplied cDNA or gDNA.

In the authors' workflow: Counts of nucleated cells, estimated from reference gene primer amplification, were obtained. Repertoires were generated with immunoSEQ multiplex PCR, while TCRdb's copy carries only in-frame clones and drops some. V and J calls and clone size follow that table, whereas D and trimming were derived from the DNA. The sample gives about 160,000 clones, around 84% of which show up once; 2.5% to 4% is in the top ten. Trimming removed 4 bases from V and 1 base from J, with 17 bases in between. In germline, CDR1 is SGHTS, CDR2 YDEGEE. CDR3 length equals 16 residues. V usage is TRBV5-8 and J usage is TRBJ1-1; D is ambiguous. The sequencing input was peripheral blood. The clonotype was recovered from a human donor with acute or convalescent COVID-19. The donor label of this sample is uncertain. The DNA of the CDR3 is TGTGCCAGCAGCCCCCAAGTGGCGGGATCGAACACTGAAGCTTTCTTT. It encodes CASSPQVAGSNTEAFF.